This T cell receptor (beta chain) was observed in a study of glioma-infiltrating T cells after dendritic cell vaccination. Study outcomes and limitations: Higher TCR clonality did not directly relate to longer survival. Longer survival after dendritic cell vaccination followed higher pretreatment TIL content. The cohort had few patients with full blood and tumor sets.

Per germline, CDR1 DFQATT and CDR2 SNEGSKA (reference sequence). V was clipped by 1 base and J by 4 bases, with 2 bases between them. CDR3 length equals 11 residues. Specified time point: after dendritic cell vaccination, including at tumor progression/relapse. Note on this clone: Its specificity is not known.

The method was immunoSEQ multiplex PCR; TCRdb's version includes in-frame clones alone and lacks a portion of them. The sample shows 100,000 or so clones, around 80% of them seen only once. The sequence came from a human donor with glioblastoma. The chain recombines TRBV20-1 with TRBJ1-3, with D hard to call. Sequencing used blood, obtained after dendritic cell vaccination. The CDR3 sequence is CSARAGNTIYF. The DNA of the CDR3 is TGCAGTGCTAGAGCGGGAAACACCATATATTTT.